This TCR beta chain was observed in a study of blood T cell repertoires in COVID-19 (dated by TCRdb to the early 2020s). About the investigation overall: Collaborator samples came from the United States, Italy and Spain and covered acute and convalescent phases of COVID-19. The prospective study material was composed of cDNA or gDNA derived from T cells, B-cell-depleted T cells, or PBMCs. Deeply sampled blood TCRbeta repertoires from subjects exposed to, actively infected with, or recovered from COVID-19 were included in the dataset. A freely available public database, intended as a resource for researchers studying the immune response to SARS-CoV-2, is where the repertoires were released. Samples were obtained from the ongoing ImmuneRACE study (first 160 participants) and from 1,254 subjects provided by 6 global collaborators. The sample metadata nearly always contained a de-identified subject ID, COVID-19 status, age in years and sex. Where available, HLA class I and class II types were taken from metadata supplied by the sample provider and were not determined by assay-based typing. Overall study results and their limits: The amount of clinical and demographic metadata varied by source and participant and was provided uncurated.

A word on this clone: Its antigen is still unknown. Within one base of it there is no much larger clone, and no base qualities were kept.

Collaborating institutions collected whole blood in K2EDTA tubes following their own protocols. Collaborator samples were shipped for TCRbeta analysis as frozen whole blood, isolated PBMCs, or DNA extracted from either sample type. TCRbeta CDR3 regions were amplified from genomic DNA by means of the immunoSEQ Assay, a bias-controlled multiplex PCR. The authors' analysis ran thus. The number of nucleated cells in each sample was estimated by amplification of reference gene primers within the assay. To quantify the absolute abundance of each unique TCRbeta CDR3 rearrangement, sequence reads were collapsed and filtered. For each sample, productive Simpson clonality was calculated as the square root of Simpson's diversity index over productive rearrangements. This immuneACCESS table, as held by TCRdb, lists in-frame sequences with V and J called but not all clones. Of the missing ones, under half trace to an unresolved V gene in checked studies; the others have no known cause. V and J calls and clone size are as listed in that table; D and trimming were resolved from the DNA. This sample lists around 150,000 clones; around 86% were detected once. About 8.4% of the sample lies in the top ten.

V and J are truncated by 7 bases and 6 bases respectively, leaving an intervening sequence of 15 bases. CDR1 and CDR2 are drawn from the germline V gene (reference sequence): LNHDA, SQIVND. From cysteine to phenylalanine, the CDR3 is 14 amino acids long. Left in the record is the CDR3 DNA by itself, 42 bases read in frame from the first base. The chain links TRBV19 with TRBJ1-4; the D gene is perhaps TRBD1, on 5 matching bases. The sequencing input was peripheral blood. The receptor's source is a woman in her sixties with active or convalescent COVID-19. The CDR3 corresponds to CASTPPGYHEKLFF. The DNA sequence is TGTGCCAGTACCCCCCCAGGGTATCATGAAAAACTGTTTTTT.